This TCR beta chain was sequenced for a study of cytotoxic CD8 clonotypes in ibrutinib-treated CLL. Overall study: Patient counts were about twelve relapsed/refractory, some 16 treatment-naive and some 17 IGHV unmutated. General study points: Few clonotypes were public, and these shrank or held steady under treatment. Increased clonality at ibrutinib response gave way to a return toward baseline at progression.

Germline V gene data show CDR1 as SGHNT and CDR2 as YYREEE (reference sequence). V was cut by 2 bases and J by 2 bases, with 14 bases left in between. The CDR3 sequence is 15 residues long. Roughly 1.8 micrograms of genomic DNA came from cryopreserved PBMCs for TCR beta libraries. Sequenced by immunoSEQ multiplex PCR; TCRdb stores in-frame clones only, minus some. Of 120,000 to 150,000 clones detected, around 93% appear once; the ten largest clones hold 11%. A note on this clone: Its antigen is not known.

The sample consisted of PBMCs, taken after 12 months of ibrutinib treatment. This TCR was recovered from a human donor with chronic lymphocytic leukemia. The chain carries TRBV5-4 and TRBJ2-7; the D gene is possibly TRBD2 (6 bases). The CDR3 reads CASSLGQGGTYEQYF. The DNA for the CDR3 is TGTGCCAGCAGCTTAGGGCAAGGAGGGACCTACGAGCAGTACTTC. The entire variable domain, with the rest obtained from reference TRBV5-4 and TRBJ2-7, is as follows: ETGVTQSPTHLIKTRGQQVTLRCSSQSGHNTVSWYQQALGQGPQFIFQYYREEENGRGNFPPRFSGLQFPNYSSELNVNALELDDSALYLCASSLGQGGTYEQYFGPGTRLTVT.